A selection of T cell receptor beta chains follows, all from one sample in a study of blood T cell repertoires in COVID-19. The assay was immunoSEQ multiplex PCR, and TCRdb's table has in-frame clones only and misses some. The sample carries tens of thousands of clones, around 90% recorded once. What was sequenced was peripheral blood. These TCRs come from a human donor in a cohort sampled during active COVID-19. The CDR3 runs from the conserved cysteine through the conserved F or W. Each record gives: J gene, D gene, V gene, clone size, CDR3 protein, CDR3 DNA. A D gene is named only where the DNA matches it firmly. Size values are once, few and many counts, or a class for expanded clones, and some rows have none.

TRBJ1-5,TRBD1,TRBV6-2/TRBV6-3,-,CASSPEYRGEHNQPQHF,TGTGCCAGCAGCCCTGAGTACAGGGGCGAACACAATCAGCCCCAGCATTTT
TRBJ1-5,-,TRBV28,-,CASRRWGDQPQHF,TGTGCCAGCAGAAGGTGGGGCGACCAGCCCCAGCATTTT
TRBJ2-1,-,TRBV15,-,CATSRVGLASYNEQFF,TGTGCCACCAGCAGAGTGGGGCTAGCGAGCTACAATGAGCAGTTCTTC
TRBJ2-5,TRBD1,TRBV7-8,-,CASSLARGLETQYF,TGTGCCAGCAGCTTAGCCAGGGGGCTGGAGACCCAGTACTTC
TRBJ2-1,TRBD2,TRBV30,-,CAWSYKTSGYNEQFF,TGTGCCTGGAGCTATAAGACTAGCGGGTACAATGAGCAGTTCTTC
TRBJ2-1,TRBD2,TRBV7-8,-,CASSFFWGLAKGSYNEQFF,TGTGCCAGCAGCTTCTTCTGGGGACTAGCAAAGGGGTCCTACAATGAGCAGTTCTTC
TRBJ2-4,TRBD1,TRBV28,-,CASSPSGGAKNIQYF,TGTGCCAGCAGTCCTTCAGGGGGAGCCAAAAACATTCAGTACTTC
TRBJ2-7,TRBD2,TRBV18,-,CASSQGLASYEQYF,TGTGCCAGCTCACAGGGACTAGCGTCGTACGAGCAGTACTTC
TRBJ2-7,-,TRBV18,-,CASSPGSGEQYF,TGTGCCAGCTCACCGGGCAGTGGGGAGCAGTACTTC
TRBJ2-2,TRBD1,TRBV2,-,CASETGANTGELFF,TGTGCCAGCGAGACAGGGGCGAACACCGGGGAGCTGTTTTTT
TRBJ1-1,TRBD1,TRBV12-5,-,CASGLSRDRGAEAFF,TGTGCTAGTGGTTTGTCCAGAGACAGGGGCGCTGAAGCTTTCTTT
TRBJ2-2,-,TRBV18,-,CASSFNHRANTGELFF,TGTGCCAGCTCATTCAACCACAGGGCGAACACCGGGGAGCTGTTTTTT
TRBJ2-3,-,TRBV28,-,CASRTPGTRHDTQYF,TGTGCCAGCAGGACGCCCGGGACAAGACATGATACGCAGTATTTT
TRBJ2-3,TRBD2,TRBV7-6,few,CASSALLAGVTDTQYF,TGTGCCAGCAGCGCCTTGCTAGCGGGGGTCACAGATACGCAGTATTTT